Each of the 22 T cell receptor beta chains below was sequenced from the same sample in a study of blood T cell repertoires in COVID-19. This table comes from immunoSEQ multiplex PCR, and its TCRdb copy is limited to in-frame clones, with some not included. This table has approximately 230,000 clones, just under 85% appearing once. Sequences were obtained from PBMCs or T cells enriched from blood (not recorded which). The receptor source for this set is a man aged 35-49 years who had recovered from COVID-19.

The chain is built from TRBV5-1 and TRBJ1-4, with 9 bases matching TRBD1. Germline assignment: CDR1 SGHRS and CDR2 YFSETQ. The CDR3 totals 14 residues. V trimming: 4 bases; J trimming: 7 bases; junction bases outside the gene matches: 5. CDR3 nucleotide sequence: TGCGCCAGCAGCGGGGGACAGGGTAGTGAAAAACTGTTTTTT. It codes for CASSGGQGSEKLFF. The variable domain in full, completed from reference TRBV5-1 and TRBJ1-4, reads KAGVTQTPRYLIKTRGQQVTLSCSPISGHRSVSWYQQTPGQGLQFLFEYFSETQRNKGNFPGRFSGRQFSNSRSEMNVSTLELGDSALYLCASSGGQGSEKLFFGSGTQLSVL.

The V call is TRBV4-2, the J call TRBJ1-6; 7 positions agree with TRBD1. The CDR3 is made up of 16 amino acids. The germline V gene encodes CDR1 LGHNA and CDR2 YNFKEQ. V lost 4 bases to trimming and J lost 9 bases; unmatched junction nucleotides: 12. For the CDR3, the DNA is TGTGCCAGCAGCCGCGACAGGGACCCTAATTCTTCACCCCTCCACTTT. Its protein product is CASSRDRDPNSSPLHF.

This clone has more than one count but fewer than ten. This chain uses TRBV5-4 with TRBJ2-1, with 10 bases aligning to TRBD1. V was clipped by 2 bases and J by 3 bases; unmatched bases: 2. The germline CDR1 and CDR2 sequences are SGHNT and YYREEE (reference sequence). CDR3 length: 15 residues. The CDR3 sequence is CASSFGTGVYNEQFF. The CDR3 DNA follows: TGTGCCAGCAGCTTCGGGACAGGGGTCTACAATGAGCAGTTCTTC. The complete variable domain, with remaining parts taken from reference TRBV5-4 and TRBJ2-1, reads ETGVTQSPTHLIKTRGQQVTLRCSSQSGHNTVSWYQQALGQGPQFIFQYYREEENGRGNFPPRFSGLQFPNYSSELNVNALELDDSALYLCASSFGTGVYNEQFFGPGTRLTVL.

The chain recombines TRBV11-2 with TRBJ2-2; 14 bases map to TRBD2. This CDR3 is built from 16 residues. With 5 bases clipped from V and 5 bases from J, the junction kept 4 bases outside the gene matches. Germline CDR1 is SGHAT and CDR2 is FQNNGV. CDR3 sequence (DNA): TGTGCCAGCAGCGCCAGACTAGCGGGGGGGACCGGGGAGCTGTTTTTT. Translated: CASSARLAGGTGELFF.

This chain joins TRBV7-8 and TRBJ1-1; 10 nucleotides align to TRBD1. The CDR3 spans 15 residues. J lost 4 bases, V lost 4 bases, and 6 bases had no gene match. Per the germline V gene, CDR1 is SGHVS and CDR2 is FQNEAQ. CDR3 loop: CASSSIRDRGTEAFF. The CDR3 DNA reads TGTGCCAGCAGCTCTATCCGGGACAGGGGCACTGAAGCTTTCTTT.

V and J are TRBV5-1 and TRBJ2-1, with D perhaps TRBD1 (6 bases). The CDR3 totals 13 residues. V was pared by 5 bases and J by 13 bases, with 19 bases between. Looked up from germline, CDR1 is SGHRS and CDR2 is YFSETQ. The chain's CDR3 is CASSRVEQGGQFF. In DNA, the CDR3 is TGCGCCAGCAGTCGCGTGGAACAGGGCGGTCAGTTCTTC.

The rearrangement uses TRBV7-2 and TRBJ2-7; D gene uncertain. CDR3 length equals 15 residues. From germline, CDR1 is SGHTA and CDR2 FQGNSA. Trimming pared 1 base from V and 0 bases from J, leaving 10 bases between. This CDR3 reads CASSLGWASSYEQYF. CDR3 coding DNA: TGTGCCAGCAGCTTAGGCTGGGCCAGCTCCTACGAGCAGTACTTC.

J is TRBJ1-1 and V is TRBV5-1, with a weak D call TRBD1 (5 bases). Trimming took 0 bases from V and 2 from J, leaving 11 bases between them. The CDR3 runs to 15 residues. Per germline, CDR1 SGHRS and CDR2 YFSETQ. This CDR3 is CASSLAMTVNTEAFF. The CDR3 DNA reads TGCGCCAGCAGCTTGGCCATGACAGTTAACACTGAAGCTTTCTTT.

V is TRBV5-1 and J is TRBJ2-7; D is ambiguous. The germline V gene encodes CDR1 SGHRS and CDR2 YFSETQ. This CDR3 spans 14 amino acids. V shed 0 bases and J shed 7 bases, with 14 bases lying between them. The CDR3 protein is CASSLVSASREQYF. The CDR3 nucleotides read TGCGCCAGCAGCTTGGTATCAGCGTCGCGAGAGCAGTACTTC.

This clone was counted many times. The chain couples TRBV2 to TRBJ2-5; 9 bases are shared with TRBD2. This CDR3 is 15 amino acids long. The junction had 10 bases not matched to a gene; V was cut back by 6 bases and J by 5 bases. Germline values: CDR1 SNHLY, CDR2 FYNNEI. CDR3 region: CASRPGAGGPETQYF. CDR3 bases: TGTGCCAGCAGACCCGGGGCGGGAGGGCCTGAGACCCAGTACTTC.

The gene calls are TRBV2 and TRBJ2-5; 9 bases match TRBD1. The CDR3 length is 14 residues. Germline CDR1 SNHLY, CDR2 FYNNEI. V shed 5 bases and J 1 base; nucleotides not matched to a gene: 2. CDR3 region: CASSLQGAQETQYF. The CDR3 DNA is TGTGCCAGCAGTTTACAGGGGGCCCAAGAGACCCAGTACTTC.

The chain carries TRBV4-3 and TRBJ2-3, with 8 bases fitting TRBD2. The junction had 13 bases not matched to a gene; V was cut back by 1 base and J by 4 bases. Germline assignment: CDR1 LGHNA and CDR2 YSLEER. The CDR3 spans 18 residues. CDR3 sequence reads: CASSQGLWAGGHADTQYF. DNA of the CDR3: TGCGCCAGCAGCCAAGGTCTCTGGGCGGGGGGCCACGCAGATACGCAGTATTTT.

The chain couples TRBV6-2 or TRBV6-3 to TRBJ2-7; weak D call: TRBD1 (6 bases). The CDR3 has 15 residues. The V gene's germline CDR1 is MNHEY and CDR2 SVGEGT. V was shortened by 6 bases and J by 4 bases, with 19 bases between the two germline ends. CDR3 sequence: CASSSPDRLWYEQYF. DNA for the CDR3: TGTGCCAGCAGCTCACCTGACAGGTTGTGGTACGAGCAGTACTTC.

This clone was seen a single time. This chain joins TRBV12-5 and TRBJ1-1, with D possibly TRBD1 on 6 matching bases. The germline gives CDR1 LGHNT, CDR2 FRNRAP. The length of the CDR3 is 12 residues. The germline V and J ends were trimmed by 6 bases and 6 bases, with 11 bases remaining between them. CDR3 nucleotide sequence: TGTGCTAGTGGCCGGGACACCTCTGAAGCTTTCTTT. As protein: CASGRDTSEAFF.

The DNA for the CDR3 is TGTGCCAGCAGCGCCCTAGCGGGAGGCGGTTATGAGCAGTTCTTC. Its protein product is CASSALAGGGYEQFF. This chain joins TRBV9 and TRBJ2-1; TRBD2 agrees at 11 bases. The CDR3 covers 15 residues. Germline V CDR1 and CDR2: SGDLS, YYNGEE. V lost 3 bases, J lost 8 bases, and 7 bases stayed unmatched.

V and J are TRBV4-1 and TRBJ1-6, with 8 bases lining up with TRBD1. The V gene end was trimmed by 4 bases and the J gene end by 9 bases; junction bases not matched to a gene: 8. The CDR3 has 15 amino acids. CDR1 and CDR2 (germline): MGHRA, YSYEKL. CDR3 DNA sequence: TGCGCCAGCAGCCTTCCTGACAGGGGAACTTCACCCCTCCACTTT. Translating gives CASSLPDRGTSPLHF.

J is TRBJ2-7 and V is TRBV2, with D unresolved. Germline V CDR1 and CDR2: SNHLY, FYNNEI. Trimming left V 6 bases short and J 2 bases short, with 8 bases between. The CDR3 is made up of 12 amino acids. The CDR3 DNA follows: TGTGCCAGCAGGTTCACAACCTACGAGCAGTACTTC. Its protein product is CASRFTTYEQYF.

V gene TRBV5-6 combines with J gene TRBJ1-4; D perhaps matches TRBD1 (5 bases). The germline V and J ends were trimmed by 4 bases and 8 bases, with 15 bases remaining between them. Germline values: CDR1 SGHDT, CDR2 YYEEEE. CDR3 length: 14 amino acids. In DNA form, the CDR3 reads TGTGCCAGCAGCCACGCGGGGGTTAGCGAAAAACTGTTTTTT. This encodes CASSHAGVSEKLFF.

The chain uses TRBV7-5 and TRBJ2-1; the table names TRBD2, a call not compared with the DNA. TRBV7-5 is termed a pseudogene. The CDR3 sequence is 12 residues long. The CDR3, as DNA: TGTGTCAGAAGCTCGCGTGCCCTGTCCCCGTTCTTC. Encoded protein: CVRSSRALSPFF.

The chain is built from TRBV9 and TRBJ1-4; TRBD1 is a possible D gene (5 bases). The V end was cut by 1 base, the J end by 5 bases, with 12 bases between. The CDR3 totals 15 residues. Looked up from germline, CDR1 is SGDLS and CDR2 is YYNGEE. The CDR3 spells CASSVSGDKNEKLFF. In DNA, the CDR3 is TGTGCCAGCAGCGTATCGGGGGATAAAAATGAAAAACTGTTTTTT.

This chain links TRBV19 with TRBJ2-6, with TRBD1 matching 11 bases. After removal of 4 bases from V and 3 bases from J, the junction contained 11 bases not matched to a gene. The V gene's germline CDR1 is LNHDA and CDR2 SQIVND (reference sequence). This CDR3 has 19 amino acids. The CDR3 reads CASSTGQGARLSGANVLTF. The CDR3 coding sequence is TGTGCCAGTAGTACAGGACAGGGGGCGCGACTAAGTGGGGCCAACGTCCTGACTTTC.

This chain connects TRBV28 to TRBJ2-7, with a possible D match to TRBD1 (6 bases). This CDR3 is 13 amino acids long. Trimming took 6 bases from V and 0 from J, leaving 9 bases between them. Germline lookup yields CDR1 MDHEN and CDR2 SYDVKM. DNA for the CDR3: TGTGCCAGCAGGGACAGTGGCTCCTACGAGCAGTACTTC. This encodes CASRDSGSYEQYF.